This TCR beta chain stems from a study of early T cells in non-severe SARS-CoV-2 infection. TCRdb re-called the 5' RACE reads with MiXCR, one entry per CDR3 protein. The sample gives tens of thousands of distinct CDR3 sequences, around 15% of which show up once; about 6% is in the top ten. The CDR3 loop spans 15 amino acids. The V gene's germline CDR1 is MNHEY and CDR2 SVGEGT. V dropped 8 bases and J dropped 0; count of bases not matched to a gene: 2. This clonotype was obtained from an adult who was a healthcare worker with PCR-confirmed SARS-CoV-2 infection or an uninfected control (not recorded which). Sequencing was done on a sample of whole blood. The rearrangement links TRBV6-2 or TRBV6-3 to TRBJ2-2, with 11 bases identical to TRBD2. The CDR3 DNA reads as TGTGCCAGCTTAGCGGGGGGGACGAACACCGGGGAGCTGTTTTTT. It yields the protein CASLAGGTNTGELFF.